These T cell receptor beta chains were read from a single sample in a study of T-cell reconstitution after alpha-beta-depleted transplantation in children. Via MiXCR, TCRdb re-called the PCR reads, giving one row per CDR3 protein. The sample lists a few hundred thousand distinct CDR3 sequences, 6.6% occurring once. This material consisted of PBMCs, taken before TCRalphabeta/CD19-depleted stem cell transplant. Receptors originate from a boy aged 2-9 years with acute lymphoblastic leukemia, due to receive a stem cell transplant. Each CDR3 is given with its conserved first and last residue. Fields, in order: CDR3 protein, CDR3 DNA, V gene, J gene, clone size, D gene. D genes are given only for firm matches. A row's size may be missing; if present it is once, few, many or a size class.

CDR3 protein: CASSYRQGYTYNSPLHF
CDR3 DNA: TGTGCCAGCAGTTATCGACAGGGGTACACCTATAATTCACCCCTCCACTTT
V gene: TRBV11-2
J gene: TRBJ1-6
clone size: .
D gene: TRBD1

CDR3 protein: CSAGGTLVPEQFF
CDR3 DNA: TGCAGTGCGGGGGGGACCTTAGTTCCTGAGCAGTTCTTC
V gene: TRBV20-1
J gene: TRBJ2-1
clone size: .
D gene: TRBD2

CDR3 protein: CASSLNRDRSSYEQYF
CDR3 DNA: TGCGCCAGCAGCCTTAACCGGGACAGAAGCTCCTACGAGCAGTACTTC
V gene: TRBV5-1
J gene: TRBJ2-7
clone size: many
D gene: TRBD1

CDR3 protein: CASSLNWADTQYF
CDR3 DNA: TGTGCCAGCAGCTTAAACTGGGCCGATACTCAGTATTTT
V gene: TRBV7-2
J gene: TRBJ2-3
clone size: many
D gene: .

CDR3 protein: CASSLRQTKPGQTANTGELFF
CDR3 DNA: TGTGCCAGCAGCTTAAGGCAAACAAAACCGGGACAGACAGCGAACACCGGGGAGCTGTTTTTT
V gene: TRBV7-6
J gene: TRBJ2-2
clone size: .
D gene: TRBD1

CDR3 protein: CASSTGQTSFYGYTF
CDR3 DNA: TGCGCCAGCAGCACCGGACAGACTTCCTTCTATGGCTACACCTTC
V gene: TRBV5-1
J gene: TRBJ1-2
clone size: many
D gene: .

CDR3 protein: CAISGGEGEKLFF
CDR3 DNA: TGTGCCATCAGCGGCGGGGAGGGAGAAAAACTGTTTTTT
V gene: TRBV10-3
J gene: TRBJ1-4
clone size: few
D gene: .

CDR3 protein: CASSHRGGHTEQYF
CDR3 DNA: TGTGCCAGCAGCCATCGGGGGGGACATACCGAGCAGTACTTC
V gene: TRBV14
J gene: TRBJ2-7
clone size: .
D gene: TRBD2

CDR3 protein: CASSERYNQPQHF
CDR3 DNA: TGCGCCAGCAGTGAAAGATACAATCAGCCCCAGCATTTT
V gene: TRBV10-2
J gene: TRBJ1-5
clone size: many
D gene: .

CDR3 protein: CASSLEGSYGYTF
CDR3 DNA: TGTGCCAGCAGTTTAGAGGGGAGCTATGGCTACACCTTC
V gene: TRBV12-3/TRBV12-4
J gene: TRBJ1-2
clone size: many
D gene: .

CDR3 protein: CASSSPGLSYNEQFF
CDR3 DNA: TGCGCCAGCAGCTCCCCGGGACTCTCCTACAATGAGCAGTTCTTC
V gene: TRBV5-1
J gene: TRBJ2-1
clone size: many
D gene: .

CDR3 protein: CAWSLGGGADNEQFF
CDR3 DNA: TGTGCCTGGAGCCTAGGGGGGGGCGCGGACAATGAGCAGTTCTTC
V gene: TRBV30
J gene: TRBJ2-1
clone size: few
D gene: .

CDR3 protein: CASSSEAGFNQPQHF
CDR3 DNA: TGTGCCAGCAGTTCCGAAGCGGGTTTCAATCAGCCCCAGCATTTT
V gene: TRBV12-3/TRBV12-4
J gene: TRBJ1-5
clone size: many
D gene: .

CDR3 protein: CASSLGGAYYEQYF
CDR3 DNA: TGCGCCAGCAGCTTGGGAGGAGCGTACTACGAGCAGTACTTC
V gene: TRBV5-1
J gene: TRBJ2-7
clone size: many
D gene: .

CDR3 protein: CASSFTHTEAFF
CDR3 DNA: TGTGCCAGCAGTTTCACGCACACTGAAGCTTTCTTT
V gene: TRBV28
J gene: TRBJ1-1
clone size: few
D gene: .

CDR3 protein: CASSLSLAGADTQYF
CDR3 DNA: TGTGCCAGCAGCTTAAGTCTAGCGGGAGCAGATACGCAGTATTTT
V gene: TRBV7-2
J gene: TRBJ2-3
clone size: many
D gene: TRBD2

CDR3 protein: CASSFILAGDNEQFF
CDR3 DNA: TGTGCCAGCAGCTTCATACTAGCGGGAGACAATGAGCAGTTCTTC
V gene: TRBV11-2
J gene: TRBJ2-1
clone size: many
D gene: TRBD2

CDR3 protein: CAISEGTPGANVLTF
CDR3 DNA: TGTGCCATCAGTGAGGGGACCCCTGGGGCCAACGTCCTGACTTTC
V gene: TRBV10-3
J gene: TRBJ2-6
clone size: few
D gene: .

CDR3 protein: CASSQDGSAAFYEQYF
CDR3 DNA: TGCGCCAGCAGCCAAGATGGGTCGGCGGCTTTCTACGAGCAGTACTTC
V gene: TRBV4-1
J gene: TRBJ2-7
clone size: .
D gene: .

CDR3 protein: CASSYSSGRASDIQYF
CDR3 DNA: TGTGCCAGCAGTTACTCTAGCGGGAGGGCCTCGGACATTCAGTACTTC
V gene: TRBV6-2/TRBV6-3
J gene: TRBJ2-4
clone size: .
D gene: TRBD2

CDR3 protein: CASAPGGGDEKLFF
CDR3 DNA: TGTGCCAGCGCACCAGGGGGCGGTGATGAAAAACTGTTTTTT
V gene: TRBV7-9
J gene: TRBJ1-4
clone size: many
D gene: TRBD1

CDR3 protein: CASSQGTVGSGKLFF
CDR3 DNA: TGTGCCAGCAGCCAAGGGACAGTAGGTTCGGGAAAACTGTTTTTT
V gene: TRBV14
J gene: TRBJ1-4
clone size: .
D gene: .

CDR3 protein: CASSSTQGNTIYF
CDR3 DNA: TGTGCCAGCAGCTCAACACAGGGAAACACCATATATTTT
V gene: TRBV11-3
J gene: TRBJ1-3
clone size: few
D gene: .

CDR3 protein: CSASGHTQYF
CDR3 DNA: TGCAGTGCTAGCGGCCATACGCAGTATTTT
V gene: TRBV20-1
J gene: TRBJ2-3
clone size: many
D gene: .

CDR3 protein: CASSAPGSTNEKLFF
CDR3 DNA: TGCGCCAGCAGTGCACCAGGGTCAACTAATGAAAAACTGTTTTTT
V gene: TRBV5-1
J gene: TRBJ1-4
clone size: many
D gene: .

CDR3 protein: CASSSPTDTQYF
CDR3 DNA: TGTGCCAGCAGTTCACCGACAGATACGCAGTATTTT
V gene: TRBV28
J gene: TRBJ2-3
clone size: many
D gene: .

CDR3 protein: CSAPGTSGIDTQYF
CDR3 DNA: TGCAGTGCTCCCGGGACTAGCGGTATAGATACGCAGTATTTT
V gene: TRBV20-1
J gene: TRBJ2-3
clone size: many
D gene: TRBD2

CDR3 protein: CASSTGPPGETQYF
CDR3 DNA: TGTGCCAGCAGCACGGGTCCTCCCGGGGAGACCCAGTACTTC
V gene: TRBV3-1
J gene: TRBJ2-5
clone size: .
D gene: .

CDR3 protein: CASRSRVGALEQYF
CDR3 DNA: TGTGCCAGCAGATCCCGAGTAGGGGCACTCGAGCAGTACTTC
V gene: TRBV6-5
J gene: TRBJ2-7
clone size: many
D gene: .

CDR3 protein: CSAARVYNEQFF
CDR3 DNA: TGCAGTGCCGCCAGGGTTTACAATGAGCAGTTCTTC
V gene: TRBV20-1
J gene: TRBJ2-1
clone size: many
D gene: .

CDR3 protein: CSASGWHQPQHF
CDR3 DNA: TGCAGTGCTAGCGGTTGGCATCAGCCCCAGCATTTT
V gene: TRBV20-1
J gene: TRBJ1-5
clone size: many
D gene: .

CDR3 protein: CSAGWGRAPDTQYF
CDR3 DNA: TGCAGTGCCGGGTGGGGGAGGGCCCCGGATACGCAGTATTTT
V gene: TRBV20-1
J gene: TRBJ2-3
clone size: many
D gene: TRBD2